The sequence of this T cell receptor beta chain was determined in a study of patients and donors after allogeneic stem cell transplantation. CDR3 length: 15 amino acids. Germline CDR1 is LGHNA and CDR2 is YNFKEQ. The junction had 4 bases not matched to a gene; V was cut back by 5 bases and J by 0 bases. TCRdb passed the RT-PCR reads through MiXCR, listing each CDR3 protein once. The repertoire holds approximately 150,000 distinct CDR3 sequences, with about a third as singletons. The V gene is TRBV4-2, the J gene TRBJ2-3; 8 bases align to TRBD2. This TCR came from a human donor who was either an allogeneic HSCT recipient or a stem cell or donor lymphocyte infusion donor (not recorded which). It is not recorded whose cells these are; they may come from a transplant donor. Specimen: blood, either unsorted or a sorted T cell fraction (not recorded which). CDR3 in amino acids: CASSRERGSTDTQYF. The CDR3 DNA reads TGTGCCAGCAGCAGGGAGCGGGGGAGCACAGATACGCAGTATTTT.